Reported below is one T cell receptor beta chain. The CDR3 covers 13 residues. Trimming cost V 4 bases and J 4 bases, with 13 bases left between them. Per the germline V gene, CDR1 is DFQATT and CDR2 is SNEGSKA (reference sequence). This sample is drawn from a study of T-cell reconstitution after alpha-beta-depleted transplantation in children. Unique molecular identifiers were incorporated during preparation of the TCRbeta library. TCRdb itself ran the PCR reads through MiXCR, one entry per CDR3 protein. The sample holds approximately 350,000 distinct CDR3 sequences, about an eighth seen once. The sequence came from a human donor who donated a stem cell graft to a child with Fanconi anemia. The rearrangement joins TRBV20-1 to TRBJ1-2; D ambiguous. Sequencing used PBMCs, obtained from the stem cell graft. The CDR3 nucleotides read TGCAGTGCTAAGGACCCGGGAGGCTATGGCTACACCTTC. It encodes CSAKDPGGYGYTF.